This TCR beta chain originates from a study of T-cell reconstitution after alpha-beta-depleted transplantation in children. Whole-study findings and limits: One year post-transplant, T-cell counts and diversity were largely derived from T cells produced anew. Approximately two months post-transplant, alpha-beta T cells reportedly originated from several hundred expanded graft clones.

Unique molecular identifiers were built into the TCRbeta library. Each CDR3 protein gets one entry after TCRdb re-called the PCR reads with MiXCR. Of about 470,000 distinct CDR3 sequences detected, around two fifths appear once; the ten largest clones hold around a quarter. From germline, CDR1 is SGHRS and CDR2 YFSETQ. The germline V and J ends were trimmed by 0 bases and 5 bases, with 12 bases remaining between them. The CDR3 length is 15 residues. As regards this clonotype: Its target is not known.

The specimen was PBMCs, collected before TCRalphabeta/CD19-depleted stem cell transplant. The V call is TRBV5-1, the J call TRBJ2-1; no definite D call. The origin of this receptor is a girl under 10 years old with aplastic anemia, due to receive a stem cell transplant. The CDR3: CASSLARAGHNEQFF. The CDR3, as DNA: TGCGCCAGCAGCTTGGCCCGGGCCGGTCACAATGAGCAGTTCTTC.